This T cell receptor beta chain was identified in a study of brain T cells in children with intractable seizures. Trimming removed 2 bases from V and 2 bases from J, with 11 bases in between. Germline V gene data show CDR1 as SGHNT and CDR2 as YYREEE (reference sequence). The CDR3 is made up of 15 amino acids. Regarding this clone: Its target is not known.

The time point was: blood from clinic visit 5 months post-surgery; TSC patient then seizure free. The sequenced cases were selected for having the highest brain T cell transcript signatures. The protocol was immunoSEQ multiplex PCR, while the TCRdb copy is restricted to in-frame clones and leaves out a portion. This table has about 340,000 clones, more than 85% appearing once. Study outcomes and limitations: HCMV serostatus was not known, and viral specificity came from CDR3 similarity only. Clones missing pre-surgery may reflect undersampling of that blood sample.

The J gene is TRBJ1-3, the V gene TRBV5-4, with a tentative D call TRBD1 (6 bases). The source material was peripheral blood, sampled more than 4 months after surgery. This sequence originates from a boy in the first two years of life with tuberous sclerosis and intractable seizures. CDR3 amino acids: CASSLAPGAGNTIYF. The CDR3 nucleotides read TGTGCCAGCAGCTTAGCTCCAGGGGCTGGAAACACCATATATTTT.